These T cell receptor beta chains were read from a single sample in a study of T cell responses to AZD1222 COVID-19 vaccine. The assay was immunoSEQ multiplex PCR, and TCRdb's table has in-frame clones only and misses some. The sample holds about 150,000 clones, around 90% seen once. This specimen consisted of peripheral blood, obtained 28 days after the second AZD1222 dose. All receptors come from an adult who received the AZD1222 COVID-19 vaccine. The CDR3 runs from the conserved cysteine through the conserved F or W. The D gene is left open where the match is weak. Not all rows give a size; the values are once, few, many and, for expanded clones, a class.

CASSLDRNTEAFF	TGTGCCAGCAGCCTGGACAGGAACACTGAAGCTTTCTTT	TRBV5-6	-	once	TRBJ1-1
CAWSEFSGTEAFF	TGTGCCTGGAGTGAATTTTCAGGGACTGAAGCTTTCTTT	TRBV30	-	-	TRBJ1-1
CASSLGIHGNTIYF	TGTGCCAGCAGTTTGGGAATTCATGGAAACACCATATATTTT	TRBV28	-	-	TRBJ1-3
CASTLTAGTPRQEQYF	TGTGCCAGCACCTTAACGGCTGGGACACCAAGGCAGGAGCAGTACTTC	TRBV7-9	-	-	TRBJ2-7
CASSQQTVSEQYF	TGTGCCAGCAGCCAACAGACAGTCAGCGAGCAGTACTTC	TRBV4-2	-	-	TRBJ2-7
CASSVRTSGNTGELFF	TGTGCCAGCAGCGTCAGGACTAGCGGGAACACCGGGGAGCTGTTTTTT	TRBV9	TRBD2	-	TRBJ2-2
CASSKQGQGAREQYF	TGTGCCAGCAGCAAGCAAGGACAGGGGGCTAGGGAGCAGTACTTC	TRBV21-1	-	-	TRBJ2-7
CASSDRLANRMEGYNEQFF	TGTGCCAGCAGCGATAGACTAGCCAACCGAATGGAGGGGTACAATGAGCAGTTCTTC	TRBV3-1/TRBV3-2	TRBD2	-	TRBJ2-1
CASSRSGGNQPQHF	TGTGCCAGTAGTCGCAGCGGGGGGAATCAGCCCCAGCATTTT	TRBV19	-	-	TRBJ1-5
CASTSSSVGSATQYF	TGCGCCAGCACCTCCTCCTCAGTTGGGTCCGCTACGCAGTATTTT	TRBV5-1	-	-	TRBJ2-3
CASSWLDGSNQPQHF	TGTGCCAGCAGTTGGTTAGATGGAAGCAATCAGCCCCAGCATTTT	TRBV6-5	-	-	TRBJ1-5
CASTNTLGTGQNTEAFF	TGTGCCAGCACCAACACGTTAGGGACAGGGCAGAACACTGAAGCTTTCTTT	TRBV27	TRBD1	-	TRBJ1-1
CASSLVQDYEQYF	TGTGCCAGCAGCTTGGTTCAGGACTACGAGCAGTACTTC	TRBV5-4	-	once	TRBJ2-7
CSATPPILEGYTF	TGCAGCGCGACTCCCCCCATCTTGGAGGGCTACACCTTC	TRBV29-1	-	-	TRBJ1-2
CAWSRDRPYGYTF	TGTGCCTGGAGTAGGGACAGACCCTATGGCTACACCTTC	TRBV30	TRBD1	few	TRBJ1-2
CASTLGGQVNQPQHF	TGTGCCAGCACCCTGGGGGGACAGGTTAATCAGCCCCAGCATTTT	TRBV27	TRBD1	-	TRBJ1-5
CARTNPSGANVLTF	TGTGCCAGAACAAACCCCTCTGGGGCCAACGTCCTGACTTTC	TRBV2	-	-	TRBJ2-6
CASGTPLGRDYGYTF	TGTGCCAGCGGGACCCCTTTGGGCAGGGACTATGGCTACACCTTC	TRBV6-5	-	-	TRBJ1-2
CASSFDGGTEAFF	TGTGCCAGCAGTTTCGATGGGGGGACTGAAGCTTTCTTT	TRBV27	-	-	TRBJ1-1
CASSLVGSRNTGELFF	TGCGCCAGCAGCTTGGTCGGGAGTCGGAACACCGGGGAGCTGTTTTTT	TRBV5-1	-	-	TRBJ2-2
CASLKSVNQPQHF	TGTGCCAGCTTAAAGTCGGTCAATCAGCCCCAGCATTTT	TRBV2	-	-	TRBJ1-5
CASSGDGLGNQPQHF	TGTGCCAGCAGCGGGGACGGGCTAGGCAATCAGCCCCAGCATTTT	TRBV6-5	-	-	TRBJ1-5
CASSVRWAPSYEQYF	TGTGCCAGCAGCGTACGATGGGCCCCCTCCTACGAGCAGTACTTC	TRBV9	-	-	TRBJ2-7
CASSSQGAREQYF	TGTGCCAGCAGCTCGCAGGGGGCGCGTGAGCAGTACTTC	TRBV4-2	TRBD1	-	TRBJ2-7
CASRAGNSYNEQFF	TGTGCCAGCAGGGCGGGGAACTCCTACAATGAGCAGTTCTTC	TRBV6-1	-	-	TRBJ2-1
CAGEGGSNEKLFF	TGTGCCGGGGAAGGGGGGTCTAATGAAAAACTGTTTTTT	TRBV2	-	-	TRBJ1-4
CSVEVIETQYF	TGCAGCGTTGAAGTAATTGAGACCCAGTACTTC	TRBV29-1	-	-	TRBJ2-5